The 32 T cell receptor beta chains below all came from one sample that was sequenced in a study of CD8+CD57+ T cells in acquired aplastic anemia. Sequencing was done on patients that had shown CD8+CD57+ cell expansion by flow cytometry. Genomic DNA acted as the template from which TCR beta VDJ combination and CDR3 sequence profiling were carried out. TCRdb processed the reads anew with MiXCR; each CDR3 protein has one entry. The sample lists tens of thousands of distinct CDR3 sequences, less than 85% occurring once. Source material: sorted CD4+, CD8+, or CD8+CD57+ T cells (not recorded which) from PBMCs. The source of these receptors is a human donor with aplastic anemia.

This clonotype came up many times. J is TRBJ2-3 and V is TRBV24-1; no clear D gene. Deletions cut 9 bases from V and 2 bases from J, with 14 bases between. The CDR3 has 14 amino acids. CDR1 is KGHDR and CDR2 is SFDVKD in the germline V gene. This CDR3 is CATLRPSYTDTQYF. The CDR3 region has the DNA TGTGCCACCCTCCGGCCATCCTACACAGATACGCAGTATTTT.

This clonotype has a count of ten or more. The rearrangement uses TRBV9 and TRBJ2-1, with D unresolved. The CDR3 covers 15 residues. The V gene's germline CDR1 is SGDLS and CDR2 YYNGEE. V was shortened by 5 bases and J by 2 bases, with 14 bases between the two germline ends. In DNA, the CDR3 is TGTGCCAGCAGTACGTCAGGAGCCCCCTACAATGAGCAGTTCTTC. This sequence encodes CASSTSGAPYNEQFF.

The CDR3 sequence: CASSLGRAVANYGYTF. The CDR3 bases are TGTGCCAGTAGTCTCGGCCGGGCCGTAGCTAACTATGGCTACACCTTC. This chain links TRBV19 with TRBJ1-2; no firm D call. Trimming shortened V by 5 bases and J by 0 bases, and 16 bases separated the two germline ends. The length of the CDR3 is 16 residues. The germline CDR1 and CDR2 sequences are LNHDA and SQIVND (reference sequence).

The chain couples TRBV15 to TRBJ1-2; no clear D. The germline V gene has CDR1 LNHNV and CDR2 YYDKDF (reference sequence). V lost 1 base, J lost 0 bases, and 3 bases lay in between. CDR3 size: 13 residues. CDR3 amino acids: CATSRGANYGYTF. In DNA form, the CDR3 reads TGTGCCACCAGCAGAGGAGCTAACTATGGCTACACCTTC.

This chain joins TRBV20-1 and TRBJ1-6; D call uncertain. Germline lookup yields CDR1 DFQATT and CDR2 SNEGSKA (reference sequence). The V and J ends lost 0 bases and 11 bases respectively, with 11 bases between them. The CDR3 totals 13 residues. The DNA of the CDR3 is TGCAGTGCTAGAGATCGCTTAGGGACACCCCTCCACTTT. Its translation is CSARDRLGTPLHF.

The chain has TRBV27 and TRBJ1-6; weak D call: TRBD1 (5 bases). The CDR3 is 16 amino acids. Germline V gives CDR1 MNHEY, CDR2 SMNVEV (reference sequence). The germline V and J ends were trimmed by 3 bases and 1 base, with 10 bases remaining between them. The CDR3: CASSFLQGSYNSPLHF. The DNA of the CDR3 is TGTGCCAGCAGTTTCCTTCAGGGTTCCTATAATTCACCCCTCCACTTT.

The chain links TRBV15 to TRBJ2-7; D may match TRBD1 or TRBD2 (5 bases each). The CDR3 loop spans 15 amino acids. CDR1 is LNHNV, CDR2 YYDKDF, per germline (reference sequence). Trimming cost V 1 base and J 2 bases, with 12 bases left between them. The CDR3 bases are TGTGCCACCAGCAGAGGAGGGGATTTAGCCTACGAGCAGTACTTC. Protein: CATSRGGDLAYEQYF.

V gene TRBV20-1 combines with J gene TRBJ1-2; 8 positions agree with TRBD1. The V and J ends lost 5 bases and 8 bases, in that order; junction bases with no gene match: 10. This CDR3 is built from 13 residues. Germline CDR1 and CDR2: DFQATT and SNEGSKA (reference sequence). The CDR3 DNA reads TGCAGTGCTGGAGGACAGGGCGGGTTAGGCTACACCTTC. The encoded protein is CSAGGQGGLGYTF.

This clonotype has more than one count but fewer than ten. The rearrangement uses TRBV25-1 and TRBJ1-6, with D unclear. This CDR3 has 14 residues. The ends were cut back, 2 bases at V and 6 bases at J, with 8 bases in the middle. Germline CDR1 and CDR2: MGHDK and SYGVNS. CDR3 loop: CASSEGRSNSPLHF. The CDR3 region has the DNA TGTGCCAGCAGTGAAGGACGGTCTAATTCACCCCTCCACTTT.

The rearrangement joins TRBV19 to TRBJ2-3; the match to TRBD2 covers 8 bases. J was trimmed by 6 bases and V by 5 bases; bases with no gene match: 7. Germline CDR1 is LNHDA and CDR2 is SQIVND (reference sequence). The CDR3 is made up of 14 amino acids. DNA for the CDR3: TGTGCCAGTAGTGGGAGCGGGAGTTACGATACGCAGTATTTT. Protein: CASSGSGSYDTQYF.

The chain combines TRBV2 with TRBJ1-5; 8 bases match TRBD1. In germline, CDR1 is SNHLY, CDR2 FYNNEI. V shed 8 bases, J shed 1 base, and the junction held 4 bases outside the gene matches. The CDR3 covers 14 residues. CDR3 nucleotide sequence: TGTGCCAGCCGAACAGGGGGGAGCAATCAGCCCCAGCATTTT. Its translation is CASRTGGSNQPQHF.

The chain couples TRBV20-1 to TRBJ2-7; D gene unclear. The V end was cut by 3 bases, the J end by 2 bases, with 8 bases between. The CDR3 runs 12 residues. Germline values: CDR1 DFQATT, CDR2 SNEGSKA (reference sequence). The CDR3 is CSARDVTYEQYF. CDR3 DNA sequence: TGCAGTGCTAGGGACGTTACCTACGAGCAGTACTTC.

Here the CDR3 reads CASSYSRLESSYNSPLHF. For the CDR3, the DNA is TGTGCCAGCAGTTACTCCCGACTGGAGAGCTCCTATAATTCACCCCTCCACTTT. This sequence joins TRBV6-2 or TRBV6-3 and TRBJ1-6, with D unresolved. The CDR3 is 18 residues long. The V and J ends lost 0 bases and 0 bases respectively, with 12 bases between them. The germline V gene has CDR1 MNHEY and CDR2 SVGEGT.

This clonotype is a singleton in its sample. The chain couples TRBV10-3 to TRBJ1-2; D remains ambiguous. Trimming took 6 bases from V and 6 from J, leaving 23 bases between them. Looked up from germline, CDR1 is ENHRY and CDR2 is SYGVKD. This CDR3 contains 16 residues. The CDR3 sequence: CAIRDSTAPAPDGYTF. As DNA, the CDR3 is TGTGCCATCAGAGACTCGACCGCACCGGCCCCCGATGGCTACACCTTC.

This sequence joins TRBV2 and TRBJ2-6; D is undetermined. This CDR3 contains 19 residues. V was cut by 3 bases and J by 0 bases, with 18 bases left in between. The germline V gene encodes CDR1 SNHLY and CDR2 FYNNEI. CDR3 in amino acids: CASSERKGISTSGANVLTF. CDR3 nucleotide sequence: TGTGCCAGCAGTGAGAGGAAAGGGATCAGTACCTCTGGGGCCAACGTCCTGACTTTC.

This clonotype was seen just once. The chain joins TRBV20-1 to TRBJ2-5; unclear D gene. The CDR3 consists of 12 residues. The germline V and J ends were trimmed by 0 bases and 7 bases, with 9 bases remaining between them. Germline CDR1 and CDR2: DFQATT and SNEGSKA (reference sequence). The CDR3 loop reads CSAREGRATQYF. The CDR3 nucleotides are TGCAGTGCTAGAGAGGGCCGGGCGACCCAGTACTTC.

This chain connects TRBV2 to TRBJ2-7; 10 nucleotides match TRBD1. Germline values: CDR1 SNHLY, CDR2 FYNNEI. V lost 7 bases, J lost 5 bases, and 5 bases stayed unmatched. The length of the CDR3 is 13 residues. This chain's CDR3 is CASNLGQGNEQYF. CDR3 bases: TGTGCCAGCAACCTGGGACAGGGGAACGAGCAGTACTTC. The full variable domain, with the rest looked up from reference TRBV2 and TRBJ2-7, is EPEVTQTPSHQVTQMGQEVILRCVPISNHLYFYWYRQILGQKVEFLVSFYNNEISEKSEIFDDQFSVERPDGSNFTLKIRSTKLEDSAMYFCASNLGQGNEQYFGPGTRLTVT.

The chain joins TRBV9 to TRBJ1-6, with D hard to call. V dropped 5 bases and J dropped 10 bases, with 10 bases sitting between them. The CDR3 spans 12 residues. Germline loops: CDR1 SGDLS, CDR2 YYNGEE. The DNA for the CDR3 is TGTGCCAGCAGTCCCGGCAAGTCACCCCTCCACTTT. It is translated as CASSPGKSPLHF.

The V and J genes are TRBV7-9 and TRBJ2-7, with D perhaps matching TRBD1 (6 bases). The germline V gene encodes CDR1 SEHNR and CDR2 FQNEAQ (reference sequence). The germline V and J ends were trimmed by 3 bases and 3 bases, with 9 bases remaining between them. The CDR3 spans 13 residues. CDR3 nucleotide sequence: TGTGCCAGCAGCTTCGGACAGATCTACGAGCAGTACTTC. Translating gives CASSFGQIYEQYF.

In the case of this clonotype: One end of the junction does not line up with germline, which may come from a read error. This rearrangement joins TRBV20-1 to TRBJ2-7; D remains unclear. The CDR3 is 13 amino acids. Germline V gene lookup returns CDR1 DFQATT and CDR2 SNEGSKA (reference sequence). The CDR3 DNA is TGCAGTGCTCGAGACACTGTCTCCTACGAGCAGTACTTC. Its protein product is CSARDTVSYEQYF.

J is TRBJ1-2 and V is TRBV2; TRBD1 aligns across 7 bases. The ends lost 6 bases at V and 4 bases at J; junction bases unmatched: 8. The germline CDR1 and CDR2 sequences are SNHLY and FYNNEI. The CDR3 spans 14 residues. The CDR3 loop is CASRETGAGYGYTF. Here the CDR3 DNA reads TGTGCCAGCAGAGAAACAGGGGCCGGCTATGGCTACACCTTC.

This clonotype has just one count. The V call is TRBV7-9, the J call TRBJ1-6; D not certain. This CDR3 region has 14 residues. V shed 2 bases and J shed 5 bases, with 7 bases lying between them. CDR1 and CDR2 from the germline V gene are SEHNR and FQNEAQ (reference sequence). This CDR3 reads CASSLFTDNSPLHF. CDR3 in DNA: TGTGCCAGCAGCTTATTTACAGATAATTCACCCCTCCACTTT. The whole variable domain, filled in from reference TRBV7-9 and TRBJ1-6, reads DTGVSQNPRHKITKRGQNVTFRCDPISEHNRLYWYRQTLGQGPEFLTYFQNEAQLEKSRLLSDRFSAERPKGSFSTLEIQRTEQGDSAMYLCASSLFTDNSPLHFGNGTRLTVT.

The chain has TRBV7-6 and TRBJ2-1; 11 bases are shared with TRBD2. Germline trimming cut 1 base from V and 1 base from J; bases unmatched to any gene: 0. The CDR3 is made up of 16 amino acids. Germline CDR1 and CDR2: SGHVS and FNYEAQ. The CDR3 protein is CASSLGTSGSYNEQFF. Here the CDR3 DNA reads TGTGCCAGCAGCTTAGGGACTAGCGGGTCCTACAATGAGCAGTTCTTC.

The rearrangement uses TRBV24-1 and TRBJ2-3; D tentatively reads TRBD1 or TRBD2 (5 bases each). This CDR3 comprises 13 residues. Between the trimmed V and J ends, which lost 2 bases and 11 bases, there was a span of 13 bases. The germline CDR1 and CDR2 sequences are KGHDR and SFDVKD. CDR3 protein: CATSDSVVGRQYF. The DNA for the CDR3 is TGTGCCACCAGTGATTCGGTAGTGGGACGGCAGTATTTT.

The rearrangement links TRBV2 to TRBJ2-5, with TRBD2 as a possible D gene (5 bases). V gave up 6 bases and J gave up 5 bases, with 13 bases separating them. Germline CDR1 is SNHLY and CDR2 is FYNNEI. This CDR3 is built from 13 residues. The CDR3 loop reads CASRKEVGETQYF. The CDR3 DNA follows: TGTGCCAGCAGGAAGGAGGTGGGGGAGACCCAGTACTTC.

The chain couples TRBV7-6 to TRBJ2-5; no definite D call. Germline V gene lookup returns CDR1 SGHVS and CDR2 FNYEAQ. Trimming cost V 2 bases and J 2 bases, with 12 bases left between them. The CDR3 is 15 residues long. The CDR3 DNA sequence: TGTGCCAGCAGCTTATTTGCGCTGACGCAAGAGACCCAGTACTTC. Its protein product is CASSLFALTQETQYF.

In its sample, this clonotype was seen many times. CDR3 sequence (DNA): TGTGCCAGCAGCCCCCGGGACAGTAACTATGGCTACACCTTC. Its protein is CASSPRDSNYGYTF. The chain couples TRBV7-9 to TRBJ1-2; 7 nucleotides line up with TRBD1. Unmatched junction bases numbered 4, after V lost 5 bases and J lost 1 base. The germline V gene has CDR1 SEHNR and CDR2 FQNEAQ (reference sequence). The CDR3 has 14 amino acids.

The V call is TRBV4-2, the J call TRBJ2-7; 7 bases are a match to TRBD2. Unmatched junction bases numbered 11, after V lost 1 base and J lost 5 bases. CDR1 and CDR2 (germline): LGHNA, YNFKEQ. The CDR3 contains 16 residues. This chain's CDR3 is CASSQGGRAGRNEQYF. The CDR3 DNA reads TGTGCCAGCAGCCAAGGGGGAAGAGCGGGGCGGAACGAGCAGTACTTC.

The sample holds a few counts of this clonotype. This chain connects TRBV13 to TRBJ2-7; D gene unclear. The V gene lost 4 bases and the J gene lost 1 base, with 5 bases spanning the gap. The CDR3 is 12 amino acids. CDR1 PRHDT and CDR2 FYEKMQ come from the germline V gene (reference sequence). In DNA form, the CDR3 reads TGTGCCAGCAGCTCCGAGTCCTACGAGCAGTACTTC. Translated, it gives CASSSESYEQYF.

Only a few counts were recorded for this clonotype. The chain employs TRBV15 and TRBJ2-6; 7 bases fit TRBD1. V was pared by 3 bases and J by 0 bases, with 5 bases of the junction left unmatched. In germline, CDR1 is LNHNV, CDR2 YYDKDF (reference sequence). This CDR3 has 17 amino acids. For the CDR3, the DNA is TGTGCCACCAGCAGTTTAGGGGGCGCCTCTGGGGCCAACGTCCTGACTTTC. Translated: CATSSLGGASGANVLTF.

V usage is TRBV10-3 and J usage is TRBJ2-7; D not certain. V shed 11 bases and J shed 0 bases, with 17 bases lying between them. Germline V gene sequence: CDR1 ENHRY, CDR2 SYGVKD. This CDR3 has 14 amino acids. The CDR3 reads CASHRAGSSYEQYF. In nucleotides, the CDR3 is TGTGCCTCACACCGCGCAGGAAGCTCCTACGAGCAGTACTTC.

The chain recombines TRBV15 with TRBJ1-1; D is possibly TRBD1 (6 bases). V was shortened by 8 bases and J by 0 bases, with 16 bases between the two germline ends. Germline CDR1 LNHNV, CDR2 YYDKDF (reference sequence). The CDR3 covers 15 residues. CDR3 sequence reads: CATRPGAQMNTEAFF. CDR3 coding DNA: TGTGCCACCCGACCAGGGGCCCAAATGAACACTGAAGCTTTCTTT.